The 13 T cell receptor beta chains given below trace back to one sample, sequenced in a study of CD8 T cells in Susac syndrome. A quantity of about 0.5 to 1 ug RNA underwent reverse transcription using random hexamers. TCRdb analysed the immunoSEQ multiplex PCR reads with MiXCR anew, one entry per CDR3 protein. Of around 140,000 distinct CDR3 sequences listed, 65% to 90% are singletons. Input material: CD8+ T cells from PBMCs. The source of these receptors is a human donor with multiple sclerosis.

The CDR3 sequence: CASFSRDTGELFF. The CDR3 DNA reads TGTGCCAGTTTTAGCAGGGACACCGGGGAGCTGTTTTTT. The genes are TRBV19 and TRBJ2-2; tentative D call: TRBD1 (5 bases). Germline CDR1 reads LNHDA; CDR2 reads SQIVND (reference sequence). The CDR3 totals 13 residues. Between the trimmed V and J ends, which lost 8 bases and 3 bases, there was a span of 10 bases.

This chain uses TRBV28 with TRBJ2-5; D gene uncertain. CDR1 MDHEN and CDR2 SYDVKM come from the germline V gene. V shed 3 bases and J shed 1 base, with 12 bases lying between them. This CDR3 is built from 15 residues. The CDR3 reads CASSLWPTTQETQYF. The CDR3 DNA follows: TGTGCCAGCAGTTTGTGGCCAACAACCCAAGAGACCCAGTACTTC.

The CDR3 loop is CASSLVVPGELFF. For the CDR3, the DNA is TGTGCCAGCAGCTTAGTGGTCCCCGGGGAGCTGTTTTTT. This chain links TRBV7-9 with TRBJ2-2; D unclear. In germline, CDR1 is SEHNR, CDR2 FQNEAQ (reference sequence). There are 13 residues in the CDR3. The germline V and J ends were trimmed by 1 base and 6 bases, with 6 bases remaining between them.

The V call is TRBV25-1, the J call TRBJ2-5; weak D call: TRBD2 (5 bases). Germline V CDR1 and CDR2: MGHDK, SYGVNS. Trimming left V 2 bases short and J 3 bases short, with 13 bases between. The CDR3 length is 15 residues. CDR3 DNA sequence: TGTGCCAGCAGTGAAGGGGAGCGAGGGAAAGAGACCCAGTACTTC. This gives the protein CASSEGERGKETQYF.

This chain links TRBV4-1 with TRBJ2-5, with 15 positions matching TRBD2. This CDR3 comprises 17 residues. Germline lookup yields CDR1 MGHRA and CDR2 YSYEKL. The V gene end was trimmed by 2 bases and the J gene end by 2 bases; junction bases not matched to a gene: 3. The DNA for the CDR3 is TGCGCCAGCAGCCAACAAGGACTAGCGGGGGGGCAAGAGACCCAGTACTTC. The encoded protein is CASSQQGLAGGQETQYF.

The V call is TRBV7-6, the J call TRBJ2-4; the match to TRBD1 covers 9 bases. J was trimmed by 1 base and V by 3 bases; bases with no gene match: 7. CDR1 is SGHVS, CDR2 FNYEAQ, per germline. This CDR3 comprises 17 residues. The CDR3 sequence is CASSFKGTGLAKNIQYF. The CDR3 coding sequence is TGTGCCAGCAGCTTTAAGGGGACAGGGCTTGCCAAAAACATTCAGTACTTC.

The V and J genes are TRBV4-1 and TRBJ2-7, with D perhaps being TRBD1 or TRBD2 (5 bases each). CDR1 is MGHRA, CDR2 YSYEKL, per germline. Trimming took 3 bases from V and 2 from J, leaving 14 bases between them. The CDR3 consists of 15 residues. Written as DNA, the CDR3 is TGCGCCAGCAGCCAGAATGATGGGGGAACCTACGAGCAGTACTTC. Its translation is CASSQNDGGTYEQYF.

This clonotype came up a few times. The rearrangement uses TRBV4-1 and TRBJ2-7; 8 nucleotides line up with TRBD1. Losses at the gene ends were 1 base for V and 7 bases for J; bases not matched to a gene: 9. The CDR3 is 15 amino acids. Germline CDR1 MGHRA, CDR2 YSYEKL. CDR3 bases: TGCGCCAGCAGCCAAGGGGTCCGGACAGGGTTTGAGCAGTACTTC. Protein product: CASSQGVRTGFEQYF.

J is TRBJ1-1 and V is TRBV11-2, with unresolved D. CDR3 length: 13 amino acids. Trimming removed 1 base from V and 5 bases from J, with 8 bases in between. The germline gives CDR1 SGHAT, CDR2 FQNNGV. CDR3 sequence reads: CASSLGRATEAFF. In nucleotides, the CDR3 is TGTGCCAGCAGCTTAGGGCGGGCTACTGAAGCTTTCTTT.

V and J are TRBV28 and TRBJ2-4, with 10 bases lining up with TRBD1. CDR1 is MDHEN, CDR2 SYDVKM, per germline. V shed 6 bases, J shed 2 bases, and the junction held 10 bases outside the gene matches. This CDR3 spans 17 amino acids. The DNA for the CDR3 is TGTGCCAGCAGGGACAGGGGGGATGTTTGGTCCAAAAACATTCAGTACTTC. It translates to CASRDRGDVWSKNIQYF.

This chain links TRBV27 with TRBJ1-5; D remains ambiguous. The germline V gene encodes CDR1 MNHEY and CDR2 SMNVEV (reference sequence). CDR3 length: 14 amino acids. V shed 6 bases and J shed 2 bases, with 11 bases lying between them. CDR3 amino acids: CASRFTTGNQPQHF. CDR3 coding DNA: TGTGCCAGCAGATTCACTACGGGCAATCAGCCCCAGCATTTT.

V is TRBV28 and J is TRBJ2-7, with 7 bases matching TRBD1. CDR1 and CDR2 (germline): MDHEN, SYDVKM. This CDR3 spans 16 amino acids. Trimming took 4 bases from V and 2 from J; bases not matched to a gene: 11. The CDR3 protein is CASSSTRQGRAYEQYV. The CDR3 nucleotides read TGTGCCAGCAGTTCCACGCGACAGGGTAGGGCCTACGAGCAGTACGTC.

CDR3 amino acids: CASSGQGLEDGYTF. CDR3 DNA sequence: TGTGCCAGCAGTGGACAGGGCCTAGAGGACGGCTACACCTTC. The rearrangement links TRBV6-5 to TRBJ1-2, with 8 bases matching TRBD1. The germline V gene encodes CDR1 MNHEY and CDR2 SVGAGI. The V segment lost 5 bases and the J segment 8 bases; nucleotides outside the gene matches: 10. This CDR3 has 14 amino acids.